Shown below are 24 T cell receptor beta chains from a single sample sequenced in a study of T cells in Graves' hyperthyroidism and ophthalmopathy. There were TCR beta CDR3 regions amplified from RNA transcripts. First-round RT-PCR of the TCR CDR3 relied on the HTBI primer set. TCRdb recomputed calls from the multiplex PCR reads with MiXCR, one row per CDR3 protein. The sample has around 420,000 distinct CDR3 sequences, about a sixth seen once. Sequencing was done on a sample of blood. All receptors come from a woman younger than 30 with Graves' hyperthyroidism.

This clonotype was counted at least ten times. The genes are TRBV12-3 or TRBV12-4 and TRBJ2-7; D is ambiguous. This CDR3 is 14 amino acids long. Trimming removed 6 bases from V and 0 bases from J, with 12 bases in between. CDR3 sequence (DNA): TGTGCCAGCAGCGACTCCGGCGGCTCCTACGAGCAGTACTTC. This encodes CASSDSGGSYEQYF.

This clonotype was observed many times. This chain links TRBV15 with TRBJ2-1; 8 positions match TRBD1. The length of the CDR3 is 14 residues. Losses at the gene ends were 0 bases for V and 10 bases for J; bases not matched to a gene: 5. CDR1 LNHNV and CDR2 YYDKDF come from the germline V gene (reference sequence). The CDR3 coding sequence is TGTGCCACCAGCAGAGATGAATACAGGGGGGAGCAGTTCTTC. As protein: CATSRDEYRGEQFF.

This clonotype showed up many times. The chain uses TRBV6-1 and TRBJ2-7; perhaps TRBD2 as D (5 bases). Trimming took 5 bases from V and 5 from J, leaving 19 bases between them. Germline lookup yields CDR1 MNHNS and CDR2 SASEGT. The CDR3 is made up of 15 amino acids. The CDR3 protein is CASSISAEATDEQYF. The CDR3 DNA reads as TGTGCCAGCAGTATAAGTGCGGAGGCAACAGACGAGCAGTACTTC.

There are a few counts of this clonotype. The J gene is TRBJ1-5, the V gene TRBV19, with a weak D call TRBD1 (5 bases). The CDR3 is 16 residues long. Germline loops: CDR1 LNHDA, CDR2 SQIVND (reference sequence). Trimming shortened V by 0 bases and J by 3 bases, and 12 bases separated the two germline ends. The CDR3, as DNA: TGTGCCAGTAGTATAGAAAACCGGGGGGACAATCAGCCCCAGCATTTT. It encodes CASSIENRGDNQPQHF.

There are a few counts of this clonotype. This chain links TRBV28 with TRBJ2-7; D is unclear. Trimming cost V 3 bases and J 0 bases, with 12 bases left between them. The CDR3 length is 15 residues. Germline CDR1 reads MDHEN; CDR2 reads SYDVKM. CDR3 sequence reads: CASSFFPGASYEQYF. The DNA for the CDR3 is TGTGCCAGCAGTTTTTTCCCCGGAGCCTCCTACGAGCAGTACTTC.

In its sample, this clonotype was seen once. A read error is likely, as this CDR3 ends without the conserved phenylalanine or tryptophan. The DNA of the CDR3 is TGTGCCAGCAGTTACAGGGGGGATTCACCCCTCCACCTT. Translation: CASSYRGDSPLHL. This chain uses TRBV25-1 with TRBJ1-6; the match to TRBD1 covers 8 bases. Germline lookup yields CDR1 MGHDK and CDR2 SYGVNS. This CDR3 region has 13 residues. V lost 5 bases and J lost 8; bases outside the gene matches: 2.

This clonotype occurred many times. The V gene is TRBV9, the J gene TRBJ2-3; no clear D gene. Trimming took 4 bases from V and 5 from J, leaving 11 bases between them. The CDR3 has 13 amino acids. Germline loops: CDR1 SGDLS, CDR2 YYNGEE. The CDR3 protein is CASSPKGGDTQYF. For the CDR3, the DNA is TGTGCCAGCAGCCCGAAGGGTGGAGATACGCAGTATTTT. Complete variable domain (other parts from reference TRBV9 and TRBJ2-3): DSGVTQTPKHLITATGQRVTLRCSPRSGDLSVYWYQQSLDQGLQFLIQYYNGEERAKGNILERFSAQQFPDLHSELNLSSLELGDSALYFCASSPKGGDTQYFGPGTRLTVL.

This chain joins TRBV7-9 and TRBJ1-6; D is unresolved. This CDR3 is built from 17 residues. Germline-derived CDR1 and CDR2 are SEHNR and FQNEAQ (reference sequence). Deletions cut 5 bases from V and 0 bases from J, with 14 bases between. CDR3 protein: CASSPSKRSSYNSPLHF. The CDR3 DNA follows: TGTGCCAGCAGCCCCAGTAAGAGAAGCTCCTATAATTCACCCCTCCACTTT.

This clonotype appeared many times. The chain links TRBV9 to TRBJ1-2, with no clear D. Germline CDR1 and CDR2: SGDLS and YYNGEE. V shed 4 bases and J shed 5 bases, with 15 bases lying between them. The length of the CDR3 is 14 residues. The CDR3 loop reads CASSSAVPTYGYTF. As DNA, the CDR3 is TGTGCCAGCAGCTCAGCTGTACCCACGTATGGCTACACCTTC.

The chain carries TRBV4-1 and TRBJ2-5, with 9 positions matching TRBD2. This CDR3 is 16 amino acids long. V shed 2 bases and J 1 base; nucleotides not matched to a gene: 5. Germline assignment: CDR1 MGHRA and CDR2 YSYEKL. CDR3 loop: CASSQRSGGPQETQYF. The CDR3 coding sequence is TGCGCCAGCAGCCAAAGGAGCGGGGGGCCCCAAGAGACCCAGTACTTC.

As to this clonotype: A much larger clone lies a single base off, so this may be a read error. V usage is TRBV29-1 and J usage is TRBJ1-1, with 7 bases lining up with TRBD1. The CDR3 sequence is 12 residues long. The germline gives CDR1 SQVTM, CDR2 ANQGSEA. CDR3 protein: CSALEGATVAFF. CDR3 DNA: TGCAGCGCCCTTGAGGGGGCCACTGTAGCTTTCTTT.

The CDR3 loop is CASSHPGLRGGGELFF. As DNA, the CDR3 is TGCGCCAGCAGCCACCCGGGACTTAGAGGGGGTGGGGAGCTGTTTTTT. V usage is TRBV4-1 and J usage is TRBJ2-2, with D perhaps matching TRBD1 or TRBD2 (6 bases each). The germline V and J ends were trimmed by 3 bases and 8 bases, with 19 bases remaining between them. The germline V gene has CDR1 MGHRA and CDR2 YSYEKL. The CDR3 runs 16 residues.

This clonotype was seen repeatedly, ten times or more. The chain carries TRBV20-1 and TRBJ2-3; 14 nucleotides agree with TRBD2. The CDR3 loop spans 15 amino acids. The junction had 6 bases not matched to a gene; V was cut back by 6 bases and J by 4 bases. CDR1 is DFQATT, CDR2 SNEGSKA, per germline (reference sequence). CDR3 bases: TGCAGTGCCTTGGGACTAGCGGGAGTAGCAGATACGCAGTATTTT. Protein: CSALGLAGVADTQYF.

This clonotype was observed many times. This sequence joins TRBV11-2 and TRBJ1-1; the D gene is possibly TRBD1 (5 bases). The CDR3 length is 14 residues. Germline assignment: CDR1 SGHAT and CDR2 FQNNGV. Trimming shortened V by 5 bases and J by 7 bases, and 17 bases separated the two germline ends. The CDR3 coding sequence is TGTGCCAGCAGCACGGGACTTCCTTACAGTGAAGCTTTCTTT. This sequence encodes CASSTGLPYSEAFF.

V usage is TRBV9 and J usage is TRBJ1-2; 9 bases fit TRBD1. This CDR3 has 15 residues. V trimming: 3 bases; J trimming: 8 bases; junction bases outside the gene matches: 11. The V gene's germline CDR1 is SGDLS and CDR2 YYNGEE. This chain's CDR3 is CASSDPGQGANGYTF. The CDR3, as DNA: TGTGCCAGCAGCGATCCGGGACAGGGAGCGAACGGCTACACCTTC.

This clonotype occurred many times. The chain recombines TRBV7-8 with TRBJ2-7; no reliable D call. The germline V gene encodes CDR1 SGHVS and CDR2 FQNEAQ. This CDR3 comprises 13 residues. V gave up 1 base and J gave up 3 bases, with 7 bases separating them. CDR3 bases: TGTGCCAGCAGCTTAGACCCTTTCTACGAGCAGTACTTC. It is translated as CASSLDPFYEQYF. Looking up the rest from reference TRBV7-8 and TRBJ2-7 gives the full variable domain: GAGVSQSPRYKVAKRGQDVALRCDPISGHVSLFWYQQALGQGPEFLTYFQNEAQLDKSGLPSDRFFAERPEGSVSTLKIQRTQQEDSAVYLCASSLDPFYEQYFGPGTRLTVT.

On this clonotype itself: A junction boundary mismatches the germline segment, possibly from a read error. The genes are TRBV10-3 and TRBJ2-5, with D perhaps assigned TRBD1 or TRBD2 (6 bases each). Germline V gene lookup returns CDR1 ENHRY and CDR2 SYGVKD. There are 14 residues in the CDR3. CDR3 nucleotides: TGTGCCATCAGTGAGTCGGGGGGCCAAGGGACCCAGTACTTC. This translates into CAISESGGQGTQYF.

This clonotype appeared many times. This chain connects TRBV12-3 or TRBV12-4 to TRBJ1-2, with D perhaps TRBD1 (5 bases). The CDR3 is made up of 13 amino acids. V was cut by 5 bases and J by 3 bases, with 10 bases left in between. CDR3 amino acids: CASSVRVHYGYTF. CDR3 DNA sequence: TGTGCCAGCAGTGTCAGGGTACACTATGGCTACACCTTC.

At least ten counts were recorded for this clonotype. CDR3 sequence reads: CASSYGPPSTYEQYF. CDR3 coding DNA: TGTGCCAGCAGTTACGGTCCGCCGTCTACCTACGAGCAGTACTTC. The chain joins TRBV6-2 or TRBV6-3 to TRBJ2-7; D gene unclear. Germline loops: CDR1 MNHEY, CDR2 SVGEGT. The CDR3 is 15 residues long. V lost 2 bases and J lost 2, with 13 bases in between.

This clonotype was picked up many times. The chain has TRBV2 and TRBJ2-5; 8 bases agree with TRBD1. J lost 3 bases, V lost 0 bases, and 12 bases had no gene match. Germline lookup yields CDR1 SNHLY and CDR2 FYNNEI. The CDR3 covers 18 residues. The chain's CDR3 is CASSEASSRDRSEETQYF. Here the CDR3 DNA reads TGTGCCAGCAGTGAAGCGTCTTCCCGGGACAGGTCGGAAGAGACCCAGTACTTC.

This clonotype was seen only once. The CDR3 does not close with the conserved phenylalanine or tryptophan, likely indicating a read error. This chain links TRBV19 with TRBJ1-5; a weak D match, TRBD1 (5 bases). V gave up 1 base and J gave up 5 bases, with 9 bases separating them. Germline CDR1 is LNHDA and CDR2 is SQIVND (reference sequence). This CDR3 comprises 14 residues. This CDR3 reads CASSIVWGDQPQHS. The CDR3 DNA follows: TGTGCCAGTAGTATAGTCTGGGGGGATCAGCCCCAGCATTCT.

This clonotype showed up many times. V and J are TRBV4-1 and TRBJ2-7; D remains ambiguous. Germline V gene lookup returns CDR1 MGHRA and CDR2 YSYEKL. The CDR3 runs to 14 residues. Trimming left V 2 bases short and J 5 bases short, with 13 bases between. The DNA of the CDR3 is TGCGCCAGCAGCCAAAGGTGGGGATTCGACGAGCAGTACTTC. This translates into CASSQRWGFDEQYF.

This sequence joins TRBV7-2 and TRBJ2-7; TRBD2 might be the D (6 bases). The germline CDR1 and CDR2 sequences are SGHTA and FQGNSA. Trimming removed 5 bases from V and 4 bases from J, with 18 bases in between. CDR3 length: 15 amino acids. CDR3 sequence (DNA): TGTGCCAGCAGCGCCCGGAGGAGCGGGCCTTACGAGCAGTACTTC. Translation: CASSARRSGPYEQYF.

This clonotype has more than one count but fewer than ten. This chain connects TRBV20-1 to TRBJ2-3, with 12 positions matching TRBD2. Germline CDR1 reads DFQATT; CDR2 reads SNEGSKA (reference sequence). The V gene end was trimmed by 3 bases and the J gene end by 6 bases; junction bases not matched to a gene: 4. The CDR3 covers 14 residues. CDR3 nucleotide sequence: TGCAGTGCTAGGACTAGCGGGGGACGGGATACGCAGTATTTT. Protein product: CSARTSGGRDTQYF.